This TCR beta chain is from a study of shared clonotypes between healthy human individuals. Study-level findings and limits: Researchers found naive subsets generally carried larger estimated richness than memory subsets.

Profiled with immunoSEQ multiplex PCR; TCRdb holds only in-frame clones, not every one. Of a few million clones listed, approximately 90% are singletons. CDR1 and CDR2 (germline): SGHTA, FQGNSA. The V segment lost 7 bases and the J segment 2 bases; nucleotides outside the gene matches: 7. The CDR3 is 14 residues long. Worth noting for this clone: Its cognate antigen is unknown.

The chain recombines TRBV7-2 with TRBJ2-7, with 8 bases fitting TRBD1. This TCR came from a young man in good health. Sequenced input: naive CD4+ T cells sorted from blood. Subset noted: CD45RA+ positively selected. DNA of the CDR3: TGTGCCAGCACCTCTCCGGACAGGGCCTACGAGCAGTACTTC. Translated: CASTSPDRAYEQYF.